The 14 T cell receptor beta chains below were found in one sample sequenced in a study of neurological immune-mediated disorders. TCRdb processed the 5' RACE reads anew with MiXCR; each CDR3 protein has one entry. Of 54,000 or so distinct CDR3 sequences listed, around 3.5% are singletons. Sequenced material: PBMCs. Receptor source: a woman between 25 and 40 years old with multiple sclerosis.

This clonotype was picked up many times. The CDR3 here is CASSPTQGPGANVLTF. CDR3 in DNA: TGCGCCAGCAGCCCGACGCAGGGCCCTGGGGCCAACGTCCTGACTTTC. The rearrangement links TRBV5-1 to TRBJ2-6, with D tentatively TRBD1 (5 bases). Germline V gives CDR1 SGHRS, CDR2 YFSETQ. V lost 4 bases to trimming and J lost 2 bases, with 13 bases between them. This CDR3 contains 16 residues.

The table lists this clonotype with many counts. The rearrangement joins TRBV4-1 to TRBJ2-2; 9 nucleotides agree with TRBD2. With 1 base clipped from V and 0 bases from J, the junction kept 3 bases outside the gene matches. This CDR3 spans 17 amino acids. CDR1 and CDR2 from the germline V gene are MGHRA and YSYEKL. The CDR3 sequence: CASSQARTSANTGELFF. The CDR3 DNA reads TGCGCCAGCAGCCAAGCCCGGACTAGCGCGAACACCGGGGAGCTGTTTTTT.

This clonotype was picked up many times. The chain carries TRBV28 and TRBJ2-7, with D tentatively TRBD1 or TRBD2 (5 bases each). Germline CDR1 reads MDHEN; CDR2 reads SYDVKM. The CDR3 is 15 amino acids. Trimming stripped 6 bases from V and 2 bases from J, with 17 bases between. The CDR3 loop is CASRPGTALPYEQYF. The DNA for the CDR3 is TGTGCCAGCAGGCCCGGGACGGCTCTACCCTACGAGCAGTACTTC.

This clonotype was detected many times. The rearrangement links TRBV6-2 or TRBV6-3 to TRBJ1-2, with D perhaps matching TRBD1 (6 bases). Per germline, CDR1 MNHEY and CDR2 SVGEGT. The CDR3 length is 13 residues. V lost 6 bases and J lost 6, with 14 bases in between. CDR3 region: CASSRGQMNGYTF. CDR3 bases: TGTGCCAGCAGCAGAGGACAGATGAATGGCTACACCTTC.

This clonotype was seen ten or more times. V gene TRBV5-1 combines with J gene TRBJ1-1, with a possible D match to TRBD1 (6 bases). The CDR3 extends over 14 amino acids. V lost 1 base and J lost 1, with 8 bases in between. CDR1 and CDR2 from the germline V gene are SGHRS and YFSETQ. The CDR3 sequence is CASSLSRGNTEAFF. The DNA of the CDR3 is TGCGCCAGCAGCTTGTCCAGGGGGAACACTGAAGCTTTCTTT. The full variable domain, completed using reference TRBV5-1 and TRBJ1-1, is KAGVTQTPRYLIKTRGQQVTLSCSPISGHRSVSWYQQTPGQGLQFLFEYFSETQRNKGNFPGRFSGRQFSNSRSEMNVSTLELGDSALYLCASSLSRGNTEAFFGQGTRLTVV.

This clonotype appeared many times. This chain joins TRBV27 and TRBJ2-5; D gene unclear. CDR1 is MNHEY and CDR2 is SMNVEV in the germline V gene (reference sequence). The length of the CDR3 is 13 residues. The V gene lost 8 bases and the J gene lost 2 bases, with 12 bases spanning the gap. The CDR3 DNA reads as TGTGCCAGCCTACTCGGGCCGCAAGAGACCCAGTACTTC. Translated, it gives CASLLGPQETQYF.

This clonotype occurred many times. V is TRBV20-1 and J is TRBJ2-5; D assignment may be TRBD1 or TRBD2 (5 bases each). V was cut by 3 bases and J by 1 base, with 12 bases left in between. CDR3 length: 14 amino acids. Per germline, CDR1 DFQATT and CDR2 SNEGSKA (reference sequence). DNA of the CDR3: TGCAGTGCTAGGGTTCGGGGCAGCCAAGAGACCCAGTACTTC. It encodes CSARVRGSQETQYF.

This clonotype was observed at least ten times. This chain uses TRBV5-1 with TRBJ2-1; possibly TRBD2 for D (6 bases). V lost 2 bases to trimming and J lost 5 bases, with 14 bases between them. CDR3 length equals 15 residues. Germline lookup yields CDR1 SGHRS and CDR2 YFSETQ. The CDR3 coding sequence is TGCGCCAGCAGCTTTGGCGGGGCGAAGAACAATGAGCAGTTCTTC. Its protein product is CASSFGGAKNNEQFF.

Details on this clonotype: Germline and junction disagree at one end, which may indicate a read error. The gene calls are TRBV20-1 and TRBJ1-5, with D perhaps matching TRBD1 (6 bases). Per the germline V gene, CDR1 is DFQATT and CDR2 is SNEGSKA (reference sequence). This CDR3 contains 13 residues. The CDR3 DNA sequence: TGCAGTGCTAGGTCGGGGGCGAATCAGCCCCAGAATTTT. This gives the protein CSARSGANQPQNF.

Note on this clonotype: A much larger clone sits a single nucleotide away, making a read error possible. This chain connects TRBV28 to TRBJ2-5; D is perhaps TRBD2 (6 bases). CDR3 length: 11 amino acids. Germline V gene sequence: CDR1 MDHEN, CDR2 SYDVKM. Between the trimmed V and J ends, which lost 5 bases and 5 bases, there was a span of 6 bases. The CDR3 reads CASSRGETQYF. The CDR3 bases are TGTGCCAGCAGTCGGGGGGAGACCCAGTACTTC.

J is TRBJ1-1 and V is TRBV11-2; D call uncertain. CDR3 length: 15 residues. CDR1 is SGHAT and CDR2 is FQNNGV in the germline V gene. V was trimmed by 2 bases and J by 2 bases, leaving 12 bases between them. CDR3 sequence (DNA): TGTGCCAGCAGCTTATCGGGGAAGCCCAACACTGAAGCTTTCTTT. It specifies CASSLSGKPNTEAFF.

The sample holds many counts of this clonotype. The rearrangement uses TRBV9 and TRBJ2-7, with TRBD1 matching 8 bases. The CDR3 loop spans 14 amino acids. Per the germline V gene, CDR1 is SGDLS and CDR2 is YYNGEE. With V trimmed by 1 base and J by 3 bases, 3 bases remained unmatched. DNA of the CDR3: TGTGCCAGCAGCGTACATGGGACAGGCTACGAGCAGTACTTC. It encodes CASSVHGTGYEQYF.

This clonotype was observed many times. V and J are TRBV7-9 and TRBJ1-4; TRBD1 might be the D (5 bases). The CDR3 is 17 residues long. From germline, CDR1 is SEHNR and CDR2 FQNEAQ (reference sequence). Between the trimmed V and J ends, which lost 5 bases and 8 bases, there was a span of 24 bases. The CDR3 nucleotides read TGTGCCAGCAGCCCCCCGCCAGGAGGGGAACGGGGGGAAAAACTGTTTTTT. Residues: CASSPPPGGERGEKLFF.

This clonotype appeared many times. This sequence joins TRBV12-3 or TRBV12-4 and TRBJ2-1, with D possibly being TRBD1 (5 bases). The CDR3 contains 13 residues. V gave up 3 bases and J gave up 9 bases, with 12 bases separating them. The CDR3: CASSFSGFGEQFF. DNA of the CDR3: TGTGCCAGCAGTTTCTCAGGGTTTGGTGAGCAGTTCTTC.